Following are 17 T cell receptor beta chains from one sample sequenced in a study of cytomegalovirus exposure and HLA in healthy donors. The PCR used 60 Vbeta and 13 Jbeta primers. Using immunoSEQ multiplex PCR, the repertoire was profiled, and TCRdb retains in-frame clones only, with some absent. Seen here are 95,000 to 100,000 clones, roughly 80% observed once, and the top ten hold approximately 8%. Source material: PBMCs. Source of these receptors: a female donor in good health and CMV-seronegative.

This sequence joins TRBV5-1 and TRBJ2-7, with 9 bases aligning to TRBD2. The CDR3 covers 15 residues. J gave up 7 bases and V 4 bases, and 12 bases lay outside the gene matches. CDR1 SGHRS and CDR2 YFSETQ come from the germline V gene. The CDR3 sequence is CASSHEGAGGREQYF. As DNA, the CDR3 is TGCGCCAGCAGCCACGAGGGAGCGGGGGGTCGGGAGCAGTACTTC.

The chain joins TRBV9 to TRBJ2-3, with 7 bases aligning to TRBD2. The CDR3 consists of 15 residues. CDR1 is SGDLS and CDR2 is YYNGEE in the germline V gene. V shed 3 bases and J 0 bases; nucleotides not matched to a gene: 4. CDR3 loop: CASSGTSRSTDTQYF. Written as DNA, the CDR3 is TGTGCCAGCAGCGGGACTAGTCGAAGCACAGATACGCAGTATTTT.

The chain uses TRBV27 and TRBJ1-2; the D gene is possibly TRBD1 (5 bases). The CDR3 is 11 amino acids. V lost 7 bases and J lost 7, with 10 bases in between. The germline gives CDR1 MNHEY, CDR2 SMNVEV (reference sequence). CDR3 sequence: CASTAGGGYTF. The CDR3 DNA is TGTGCCAGCACCGCGGGGGGTGGCTACACCTTC.

This chain joins TRBV15 and TRBJ2-3; 7 bases line up with TRBD1. This CDR3 has 15 amino acids. Germline values: CDR1 LNHNV, CDR2 YYDKDF (reference sequence). J lost 3 bases, V lost 5 bases, and 8 bases had no gene match. The CDR3 loop is CATSRTGEITDTQYF. CDR3 coding DNA: TGTGCCACCAGCCGAACAGGGGAAATAACAGATACGCAGTATTTT.

The chain is built from TRBV28 and TRBJ1-4, with 9 bases that match TRBD1. The CDR3 spans 15 residues. J was trimmed by 8 bases and V by 5 bases; bases with no gene match: 9. Germline lookup yields CDR1 MDHEN and CDR2 SYDVKM. CDR3 nucleotides: TGTGCCAGCAGTCCCCACACAGGGGGCGGGGAAAAACTGTTTTTT. It encodes CASSPHTGGGEKLFF.

This rearrangement joins TRBV6-6 to TRBJ2-1; possible D gene TRBD2, 6 bases. From germline, CDR1 is MNHNY and CDR2 SVGAGI (reference sequence). Trimming removed 5 bases from V and 3 bases from J, with 11 bases in between. The CDR3 has 14 residues. In DNA, the CDR3 is TGTGCCAGCAGTCCCCGGCGGGACTACAATGAGCAGTTCTTC. This translates into CASSPRRDYNEQFF.

This clone was recorded only once. The chain links TRBV9 to TRBJ1-3; 8 positions agree with TRBD1. This CDR3 has 15 residues. The V and J ends lost 0 bases and 3 bases, in that order; junction bases with no gene match: 2. Germline values: CDR1 SGDLS, CDR2 YYNGEE. The CDR3 DNA is TGTGCCAGCAGCGTAGCAGGGGGCCTTGGAAACACCATATATTTT. Translated: CASSVAGGLGNTIYF.

With regard to this clone: A junction boundary mismatches the germline segment, possibly from a read error. This chain links TRBV7-7 with TRBJ2-1, with TRBD1 matching 7 bases. The CDR3 length is 15 residues. CDR1 and CDR2 (germline): SSHAT, FNYEAQ (reference sequence). CDR3 region: CASSLAATGVNEQFF. CDR3 DNA sequence: TGTGCTAGCAGCTTGGCGGCCACAGGGGTCAATGAGCAGTTCTTC.

V is TRBV28 and J is TRBJ2-2; D perhaps matches TRBD1 (6 bases). The CDR3 contains 16 residues. Per germline, CDR1 MDHEN and CDR2 SYDVKM. Trimming cost V 6 bases and J 1 base, with 15 bases left between them. The CDR3 bases are TGTGCCAGCAGATTTTCACAGGGAGTGAACACCGGGGAGCTGTTTTTT. Its translation is CASRFSQGVNTGELFF.

This clone was counted a few times. This chain joins TRBV27 and TRBJ2-5; 8 bases map to TRBD1. V was clipped by 5 bases and J by 5 bases; unmatched bases: 10. CDR1 and CDR2 from the germline V gene are MNHEY and SMNVEV (reference sequence). This CDR3 has 15 amino acids. For the CDR3, the DNA is TGTGCCAGCAGTCCCTTCGGCAGGGGGCTTGAGACCCAGTACTTC. Its protein is CASSPFGRGLETQYF.

The chain recombines TRBV5-1 with TRBJ1-1, with TRBD1 matching over 7 bases. Germline V lookup: CDR1 SGHRS, CDR2 YFSETQ. The junction had 7 bases not matched to a gene; V was cut back by 6 bases and J by 2 bases. The CDR3 covers 14 residues. The CDR3 region is CASTIRQGNTEAFF. CDR3 in DNA: TGCGCCAGCACCATCCGACAGGGCAACACTGAAGCTTTCTTT.

The chain is built from TRBV4-2 and TRBJ2-1, with D possibly TRBD1 on 6 matching bases. Germline values: CDR1 LGHNA, CDR2 YNFKEQ. The CDR3 is made up of 15 amino acids. V lost 0 bases to trimming and J lost 8 bases, with 14 bases between them. The CDR3 region is CASSQEREQGYEQFF. The CDR3 region has the DNA TGTGCCAGCAGCCAAGAACGGGAACAGGGATATGAGCAGTTCTTC.

The chain couples TRBV2 to TRBJ1-2; TRBD1 matches at 8 bases. Germline CDR1 and CDR2: SNHLY and FYNNEI. J was trimmed by 5 bases and V by 8 bases; bases with no gene match: 10. This CDR3 region has 14 residues. DNA of the CDR3: TGTGCCAGCCAGGGTGCCAGGGGGCGATATGGCTACACCTTC. Its translation: CASQGARGRYGYTF.

The chain combines TRBV25-1 with TRBJ2-7, with 10 positions matching TRBD2. Germline assignment: CDR1 MGHDK and CDR2 SYGVNS. V was clipped by 2 bases and J by 0 bases; unmatched bases: 10. The CDR3 length is 18 residues. As DNA, the CDR3 is TGTGCCAGCAGTGAAACGGCTAGCGGGAGCGGGAGCTCCTACGAGCAGTACTTC. Amino acid sequence: CASSETASGSGSSYEQYF.

The J gene is TRBJ2-7, the V gene TRBV19; 11 bases line up with TRBD1. The CDR3 consists of 13 residues. Looked up from germline, CDR1 is LNHDA and CDR2 is SQIVND (reference sequence). V dropped 9 bases and J dropped 9; count of bases not matched to a gene: 10. The CDR3 spells CASRPGQGVGQYF. As DNA, the CDR3 is TGTGCCAGCCGACCGGGACAGGGGGTTGGGCAGTACTTC.

V and J are TRBV7-3 and TRBJ2-7; 7 bases line up with TRBD1. Germline CDR1 reads SGHTA; CDR2 reads FQGTGA. This CDR3 has 14 amino acids. V lost 6 bases and J lost 4; bases outside the gene matches: 9. The CDR3 sequence is CASSFGTAPYEQYF. The CDR3 nucleotides are TGTGCCAGCAGTTTCGGGACAGCCCCATACGAGCAGTACTTC.

The chain is built from TRBV30 and TRBJ2-7, with D tentatively TRBD2 (7 bases). Looked up from germline, CDR1 is GTSNPN and CDR2 is SVGIG (reference sequence). V lost 3 bases to trimming and J lost 0 bases, with 15 bases between them. The CDR3 totals 15 residues. CDR3: CAWRGGRDRSYEQYF. The CDR3 region has the DNA TGTGCCTGGAGGGGGGGGCGGGACCGCTCCTACGAGCAGTACTTC.